These T cell receptor beta chains were read from a single sample in a study of blood T cell repertoires in COVID-19. This table comes from immunoSEQ multiplex PCR, and its TCRdb copy is limited to in-frame clones, with some not included. The sample shows more than 50,000 clones, about 73% of them seen only once. Material for sequencing was peripheral blood. The source of these receptors is a woman of 80 years or more with acute or convalescent COVID-19. Each CDR3 is given with its conserved first and last residue. The order of the fields is CDR3 DNA, CDR3 protein, V gene, clone size, J gene, D gene. D genes are given only for firm matches. The size of a clone is reported for some rows only, either as once, few or many, or as a class for expanded clones.

DNA: TGCGCCAGCAAACTAGCGGGAGCAATAATAGAGACCCAGTACTTC
CDR3: CASKLAGAIIETQYF
V: TRBV5-1
size: NA
J: TRBJ2-5
D: TRBD2

DNA: TGTGCCAGTACCCGGACAGGGGAATACGAGCAGTACTTC
CDR3: CASTRTGEYEQYF
V: TRBV19
size: NA
J: TRBJ2-7
D: TRBD1

DNA: TGCGCCAGCAGCCACGGGACAGTTGGTTCCTACGAGCAGTACTTC
CDR3: CASSHGTVGSYEQYF
V: TRBV5-1
size: NA
J: TRBJ2-7
D: TRBD1

DNA: TGTGCCAGCAGCTTGGGGACAGGGAGGGCTGAAGCTTTCTTT
CDR3: CASSLGTGRAEAFF
V: TRBV5-6
size: NA
J: TRBJ1-1
D: TRBD1

DNA: TGCAGCGTTACTACAGGGTACGGTCAGCCCCAGCATTTT
CDR3: CSVTTGYGQPQHF
V: TRBV29-1
size: NA
J: TRBJ1-5
D: NA

DNA: TGCAGTGCTAGTGTTCGTAAAGAGACCCAGTACTTC
CDR3: CSASVRKETQYF
V: TRBV20-1
size: NA
J: TRBJ2-5
D: NA

DNA: TGCGCCAGCAGCTTATTAGGGACAGAAGAGACCCAGTACTTC
CDR3: CASSLLGTEETQYF
V: TRBV5-1
size: once
J: TRBJ2-5
D: TRBD1

DNA: TGTGCCAGCAGCCCGTGGGGGCCGGGCAATCAGCCCCAGCATTTT
CDR3: CASSPWGPGNQPQHF
V: TRBV7-9
size: NA
J: TRBJ1-5
D: NA

DNA: TGTGCCAGCAGTTACTCGCCCGACAGGGGCCAGCCCCAGCATTTT
CDR3: CASSYSPDRGQPQHF
V: TRBV6-5
size: few
J: TRBJ1-5
D: TRBD1

DNA: TGCGCCAGCAGCCACCCGGGGAGCGAAAATACGCAGTATTTT
CDR3: CASSHPGSENTQYF
V: TRBV4-3
size: NA
J: TRBJ2-3
D: NA

DNA: TGTGCCTGGGGGGACAGCCGCTACGAGCAGTACTTC
CDR3: CAWGDSRYEQYF
V: TRBV30
size: NA
J: TRBJ2-7
D: TRBD1

DNA: TGCGCCAGCAGCCAAATGACTAGCTCTGAGACCCAGTACTTC
CDR3: CASSQMTSSETQYF
V: TRBV4-3
size: NA
J: TRBJ2-5
D: TRBD2

DNA: TGTGCCAGCAGCTTGACAGTGTCCGGCGCTGAGCAGTTCTTC
CDR3: CASSLTVSGAEQFF
V: TRBV7-2
size: NA
J: TRBJ2-1
D: NA

DNA: TGTGCAAGTCGCTTAGTACAAGTAGCGGGAGCGAACACCGGGGAGCTGTTTTTT
CDR3: CASRLVQVAGANTGELFF
V: TRBV12-2
size: NA
J: TRBJ2-2
D: NA

DNA: TGTGCCAGCAGTTGGCGGAGCAGCACAGATACGCAGTATTTT
CDR3: CASSWRSSTDTQYF
V: TRBV27
size: NA
J: TRBJ2-3
D: NA

DNA: TGTGCCAGCAGCTTACCCAAACAGGGCACTAGCGAGCAGTACTTC
CDR3: CASSLPKQGTSEQYF
V: TRBV5-4
size: NA
J: TRBJ2-7
D: NA

DNA: TGTGCCAGCTCCGCCACCACGGACAGGGATAATTCACCCCTCCACTTT
CDR3: CASSATTDRDNSPLHF
V: TRBV18
size: NA
J: TRBJ1-6
D: TRBD1

DNA: TGCAGCGTTGGCTACAGGGGTATGGCTGAGCAGTTCTTC
CDR3: CSVGYRGMAEQFF
V: TRBV29-1
size: once
J: TRBJ2-1
D: TRBD1

DNA: TGTGCCAGCAGCCACCCGACTAGCGGGAGGGCCACCTACAATGAGCAGTTCTTC
CDR3: CASSHPTSGRATYNEQFF
V: TRBV3-1/TRBV3-2
size: NA
J: TRBJ2-1
D: TRBD2

DNA: TGTGCCAGTACTCGGGGCGTCCAGGGGGCTGACATTCAGTACTTC
CDR3: CASTRGVQGADIQYF
V: TRBV19
size: NA
J: TRBJ2-4
D: TRBD1

DNA: TGTGCCTGGAGTGTTTGGGGGGAAGGGAATTCACCCCTCCACTTT
CDR3: CAWSVWGEGNSPLHF
V: TRBV30
size: few
J: TRBJ1-6
D: NA

DNA: TGTGCCACCAGTGATTTGGTCGGGAGGGCCGGAGATACGCAGTATTTT
CDR3: CATSDLVGRAGDTQYF
V: TRBV24-1
size: NA
J: TRBJ2-3
D: TRBD2

DNA: TGCGCCAGCAGGATACAGGGATTAGGGACTGAAGCTTTCTTT
CDR3: CASRIQGLGTEAFF
V: TRBV5-1
size: NA
J: TRBJ1-1
D: NA

DNA: TGTGCCAGTAGCGAGGACACAGGGAATTCTGGAAACACCATATATTTT
CDR3: CASSEDTGNSGNTIYF
V: TRBV19
size: NA
J: TRBJ1-3
D: NA

DNA: TGTGCCAGTGAACAGGGCTTCACTGAAGCTTTCTTT
CDR3: CASEQGFTEAFF
V: TRBV19
size: NA
J: TRBJ1-1
D: NA

DNA: TGTGCCAGCAGCCATCTAGCGGGAGGGCCCCGAGAGACCCAGTACTTC
CDR3: CASSHLAGGPRETQYF
V: TRBV7-2
size: NA
J: TRBJ2-5
D: TRBD2

DNA: TGTGCCAGCAGTACCGACGTGGGACTAGCGGACACAGATACGCAGTATTTT
CDR3: CASSTDVGLADTDTQYF
V: TRBV28
size: many
J: TRBJ2-3
D: TRBD2

DNA: TGTGCCAGCAGTTTCCTAGCGGTCACAGATACGCAGTATTTT
CDR3: CASSFLAVTDTQYF
V: TRBV27
size: once
J: TRBJ2-3
D: TRBD2

DNA: TGTGCCAGCAGCGCGACCCTAGCGGGAGGCCTCCCTACGAAGCAGTACTTC
CDR3: CASSATLAGGLPTKQYF
V: TRBV9
size: NA
J: TRBJ2-7
D: TRBD2

DNA: TGTGCCAGCAGCGTTAGTGACAGGGCGTACGAGCAGTACTTC
CDR3: CASSVSDRAYEQYF
V: TRBV9
size: NA
J: TRBJ2-7
D: TRBD1

DNA: TGTGCCTGGAAGGGGGCAGGGGGTCCGGGAGAGCAGTACTTC
CDR3: CAWKGAGGPGEQYF
V: TRBV30
size: NA
J: TRBJ2-7
D: TRBD1

DNA: TGTGCCAGCAGCTACGACAGGGTCGTCACCGGGGAGCTGTTTTTT
CDR3: CASSYDRVVTGELFF
V: TRBV5-6
size: NA
J: TRBJ2-2
D: TRBD1

DNA: TGCGCCAGCAGCTTTCCCGAGGGCTACAATGAGCAGTTCTTC
CDR3: CASSFPEGYNEQFF
V: TRBV5-1
size: few
J: TRBJ2-1
D: NA

DNA: TGTGCCAGCAGCTTATCGCCGGGATTCTCTGGAAACACCATATATTTT
CDR3: CASSLSPGFSGNTIYF
V: TRBV7-9
size: once
J: TRBJ1-3
D: NA

DNA: TGTGCCAGCTCACTACAGGGGGCGTCGGGCTACACCTTC
CDR3: CASSLQGASGYTF
V: TRBV18
size: NA
J: TRBJ1-2
D: TRBD1

DNA: TGTGCCAGCAGTTTGACTAGTCGGGGTACTGAAGCTTTCTTT
CDR3: CASSLTSRGTEAFF
V: TRBV28
size: NA
J: TRBJ1-1
D: NA

DNA: TGTGCCACCAGCGGGACTAGCGGGATTAATGAGCAGTTCTTC
CDR3: CATSGTSGINEQFF
V: TRBV24-1
size: NA
J: TRBJ2-1
D: TRBD2

DNA: TGCGCCAGCAGCCAAGACCTTGGGAGGGATCCCCAGCATTTT
CDR3: CASSQDLGRDPQHF
V: TRBV4-3
size: NA
J: TRBJ1-5
D: NA

DNA: TGTGCCAGCAAACTACTCCAGAACACCGGGGAGCTGTTTTTT
CDR3: CASKLLQNTGELFF
V: TRBV6-5
size: NA
J: TRBJ2-2
D: NA

DNA: TGTGCCACCAAGGGGCGGAGCTACGAGCAGTACTTC
CDR3: CATKGRSYEQYF
V: TRBV19
size: few
J: TRBJ2-7
D: NA

DNA: TGTGCCACCCGAGAGTCCAATTCTGGAAACACCATATATTTT
CDR3: CATRESNSGNTIYF
V: TRBV7-2
size: NA
J: TRBJ1-3
D: NA

DNA: TGTGCCACCAGCAGGACAGGTTACCCTAATGAAAAACTGTTTTTT
CDR3: CATSRTGYPNEKLFF
V: TRBV15
size: NA
J: TRBJ1-4
D: NA

DNA: TGCAGCGTGGACAGGGTGGGAGAGACCCAGTACTTC
CDR3: CSVDRVGETQYF
V: TRBV29-1
size: NA
J: TRBJ2-5
D: TRBD1

DNA: TGTGCCAGCAGCTTAAAAAGCGGGAGGCCAAATGGGCGCACAGATACGCAGTATTTT
CDR3: CASSLKSGRPNGRTDTQYF
V: TRBV7-3
size: once
J: TRBJ2-3
D: TRBD2

DNA: TGTGCTAGCAGCCGAGCGGAGTCCGCCAATGAGCAGTTCTTC
CDR3: CASSRAESANEQFF
V: TRBV7-7
size: NA
J: TRBJ2-1
D: NA